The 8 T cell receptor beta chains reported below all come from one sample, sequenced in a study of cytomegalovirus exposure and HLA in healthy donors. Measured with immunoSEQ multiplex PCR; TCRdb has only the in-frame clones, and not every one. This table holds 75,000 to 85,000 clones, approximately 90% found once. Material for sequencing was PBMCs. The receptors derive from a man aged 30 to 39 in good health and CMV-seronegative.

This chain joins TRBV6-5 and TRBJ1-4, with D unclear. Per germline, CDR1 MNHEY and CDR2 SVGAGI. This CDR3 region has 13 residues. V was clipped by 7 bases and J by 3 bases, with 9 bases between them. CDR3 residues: CASKWLANEKLFF. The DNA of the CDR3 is TGTGCCAGCAAGTGGCTGGCTAATGAAAAACTGTTTTTT.

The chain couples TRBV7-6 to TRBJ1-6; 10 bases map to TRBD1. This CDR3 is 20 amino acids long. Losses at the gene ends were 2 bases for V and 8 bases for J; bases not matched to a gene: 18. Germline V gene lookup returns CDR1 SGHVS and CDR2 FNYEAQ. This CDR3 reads CASSLNPPPRDRGTHSPLHF. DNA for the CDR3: TGTGCCAGCAGCTTAAACCCCCCCCCGAGGGACAGGGGAACTCATTCACCCCTCCACTTT.

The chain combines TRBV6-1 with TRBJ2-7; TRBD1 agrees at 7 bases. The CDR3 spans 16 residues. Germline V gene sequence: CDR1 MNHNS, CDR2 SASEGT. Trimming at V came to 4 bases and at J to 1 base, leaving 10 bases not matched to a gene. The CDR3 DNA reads TGTGCCAGCAGTGTCCCGGACAGGCAGATTTCCTACGAGCAGTACTTC. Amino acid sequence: CASSVPDRQISYEQYF.

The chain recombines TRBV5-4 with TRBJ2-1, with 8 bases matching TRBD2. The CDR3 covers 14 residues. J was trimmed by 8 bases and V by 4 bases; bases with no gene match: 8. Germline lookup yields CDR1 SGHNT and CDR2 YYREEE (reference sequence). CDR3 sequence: CASSGGLDQDEQFF. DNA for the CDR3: TGTGCCAGCAGCGGGGGACTAGATCAAGATGAGCAGTTCTTC.

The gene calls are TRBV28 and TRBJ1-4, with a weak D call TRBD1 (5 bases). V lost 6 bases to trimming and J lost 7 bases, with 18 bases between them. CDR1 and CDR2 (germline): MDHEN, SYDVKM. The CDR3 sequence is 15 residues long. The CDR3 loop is CASRSGGWWAEKLFF. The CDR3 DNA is TGTGCCAGCAGATCGGGGGGTTGGTGGGCTGAAAAACTGTTTTTT.

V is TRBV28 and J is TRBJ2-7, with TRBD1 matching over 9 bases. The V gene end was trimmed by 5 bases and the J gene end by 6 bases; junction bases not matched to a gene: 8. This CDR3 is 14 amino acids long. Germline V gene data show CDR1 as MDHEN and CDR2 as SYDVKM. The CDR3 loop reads CASSGGQGLGEQYF. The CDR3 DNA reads TGTGCCAGCAGTGGGGGACAGGGTTTAGGCGAGCAGTACTTC. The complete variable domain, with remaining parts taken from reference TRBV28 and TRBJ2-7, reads DVKVTQSSRYLVKRTGEKVFLECVQDMDHENMFWYRQDPGLGLRLIYFSYDVKMKEKGDIPEGYSVSREKKERFSLILESASTNQTSMYLCASSGGQGLGEQYFGPGTRLTVT.

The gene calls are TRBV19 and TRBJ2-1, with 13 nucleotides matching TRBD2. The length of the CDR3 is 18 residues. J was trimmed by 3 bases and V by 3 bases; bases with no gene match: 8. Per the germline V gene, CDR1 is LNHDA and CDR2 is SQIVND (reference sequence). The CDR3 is CASSIPRTSGGLYNEQFF. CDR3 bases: TGTGCCAGTAGTATCCCGCGGACTAGCGGGGGCCTCTACAATGAGCAGTTCTTC.

CDR3 nucleotides: TGTGCCAGCAGCTTCCGACAGGGAACGTCCTACGAGCAGTACTTC. Its translation: CASSFRQGTSYEQYF. V usage is TRBV5-5 and J usage is TRBJ2-7; 7 nucleotides line up with TRBD1. This CDR3 has 15 residues. CDR1 is SGHKS and CDR2 is YYEKEE in the germline V gene (reference sequence). V shed 2 bases and J 1 base; nucleotides not matched to a gene: 6.